Listed below are T cell receptor beta chains from one sample, sequenced in a study of shared clonotypes between healthy human individuals. TCRdb's table, derived via immunoSEQ multiplex PCR, lists solely in-frame clones and lacks some. The table has 530,000 or so clones, about 80% seen once. What was sequenced was PBMCs. Source of these receptors: a middle-aged woman in good health. Some clones in this sample may be carry-over from other donors' samples. CDR3s include the opening cysteine and the closing phenylalanine or tryptophan. A D gene is named only where the DNA matches it firmly. Where a row states a size, it is once, few, many or the class of an expanded clone; other rows omit it.

j_call,clone_size,d_call,v_call,cdr3_aa,cdr3_nt
TRBJ2-1,.,TRBD2,TRBV7-9,CASSSAGGWEQFF,TGTGCCAGCAGCTCGGCGGGAGGGTGGGAGCAGTTCTTC
TRBJ2-3,once,.,TRBV7-7,CASSLGRTDTQYF,TGTGCTAGCAGCTTAGGTAGAACAGATACGCAGTATTTT
TRBJ1-5,.,TRBD1,TRBV2,CASGSDRDQPQHF,TGTGCCAGCGGGTCGGACAGGGACCAGCCCCAGCATTTT
TRBJ2-7,.,.,TRBV29-1,CSVGTGEGEQYF,TGCAGCGTAGGAACAGGGGAGGGCGAGCAGTACTTC
TRBJ2-2,.,.,TRBV7-9,CASGWGASLPGELFF,TGTGCCAGCGGTTGGGGAGCTAGCTTACCCGGGGAGCTGTTTTTT
TRBJ1-4,.,.,TRBV5-1,CASSLGVATNEKLFF,TGCGCCAGCAGCTTGGGAGTTGCAACTAATGAAAAACTGTTTTTT
TRBJ2-7,few,TRBD1,TRBV5-1,CASSPRSTGENEQYF,TGCGCCAGCAGCCCCCGATCGACAGGGGAAAACGAGCAGTACTTC
TRBJ1-1,few,.,TRBV29-1,CSVQVALTEAFF,TGCAGCGTTCAGGTTGCCCTAACTGAAGCTTTCTTT
TRBJ2-4,.,.,TRBV5-1,CASSLEGRGDIQYF,TGCGCCAGCAGCTTGGAGGGTCGAGGGGACATTCAGTACTTC
TRBJ1-4,.,.,TRBV6-1,CASSDIGQINEKLFF,TGTGCCAGCAGTGACATCGGGCAGATTAATGAAAAACTGTTTTTT
TRBJ2-7,.,TRBD2,TRBV7-8,CASSLTGGYYEQYF,TGTGCCAGCAGCTTAACCGGGGGGTACTACGAGCAGTACTTC
TRBJ2-1,.,TRBD2,TRBV7-9,CASSTGLAGGKNYNEQFF,TGTGCCAGCAGCACCGGACTAGCGGGAGGGAAGAACTACAATGAGCAGTTCTTC
TRBJ1-4,many,.,TRBV5-1,CASSFSTSNEKLFF,TGCGCCAGCAGCTTTTCAACTTCCAATGAAAAACTGTTTTTT
TRBJ1-2,.,.,TRBV11-3,CASSLPPYGYTF,TGTGCCAGCAGCTTACCCCCCTATGGCTACACCTTC
TRBJ2-5,.,TRBD1,TRBV9,CASSVGQGETQYF,TGTGCCAGCAGCGTAGGACAGGGGGAGACCCAGTACTTC
TRBJ2-3,.,.,TRBV4-3,CASSQDRGTDTQYF,TGCGCCAGCAGCCAAGATAGGGGCACAGATACGCAGTATTTT
TRBJ1-5,once,TRBD1,TRBV28,CASSPNRGQGVSNQPQHF,TGTGCCAGCAGTCCCAACCGGGGACAGGGGGTGAGCAATCAGCCCCAGCATTTT
TRBJ2-5,once,.,TRBV6-1,CASSDRTGGGETQYF,TGTGCCAGCAGTGACCGGACAGGTGGGGGGGAGACCCAGTACTTC
TRBJ2-7,many,TRBD2,TRBV2,CASSERTSGSYEQYF,TGTGCCAGCAGTGAAAGGACTAGCGGGAGTTACGAGCAGTACTTC
TRBJ2-5,.,.,TRBV5-4,CASSTDGLQETQYF,TGTGCCAGCAGCACGGACGGCCTTCAAGAGACCCAGTACTTC
TRBJ2-1,.,TRBD1,TRBV7-2,CASSTGTGYREQFF,TGTGCCAGCAGCACCGGGACAGGGTATCGGGAGCAGTTCTTC
TRBJ1-2,.,.,TRBV28,CASSASGQLLYGYTF,TGTGCCAGCAGTGCCTCGGGACAACTCCTCTATGGCTACACCTTC
TRBJ1-4,.,.,TRBV5-4,CASSFDTEKLFF,TGTGCCAGCAGCTTCGACACTGAAAAACTGTTTTTT
TRBJ2-3,.,.,TRBV11-2,CASSLDLGGPSTDTQYF,TGTGCCAGCAGCTTAGATCTAGGCGGTCCTAGCACAGATACGCAGTATTTT
TRBJ2-5,few,TRBD2,TRBV6-6,CASTLLGAGTETQYF,TGTGCCAGCACCTTACTAGGAGCGGGGACCGAGACCCAGTACTTC
TRBJ1-5,many,.,TRBV30,CACEDSGRGAQHF,TGTGCCTGCGAGGACAGCGGGCGGGGAGCCCAGCATTTT
TRBJ2-2,.,TRBD2,TRBV7-2,CASSLLGLAGGRELFF,TGTGCCAGCAGCTTACTTGGACTAGCGGGAGGCAGGGAGCTGTTTTTT